The 24 T cell receptor beta chains below were found in one sample sequenced in a study of T cell responses to AZD1222 COVID-19 vaccine. Some clones are missing from TCRdb's copy, which holds only in-frame ones; the method was immunoSEQ multiplex PCR. The sample has about 110,000 clones, roughly nine tenths seen once. The sequenced sample was peripheral blood, obtained on day 0 of AZD1222 vaccination. The receptors originated from an adult in good health.

J is TRBJ1-2 and V is TRBV19; 7 bases are shared with TRBD1. Germline assignment: CDR1 LNHDA and CDR2 SQIVND (reference sequence). After removal of 4 bases from V and 5 bases from J, the junction contained 7 bases not matched to a gene. This CDR3 is 14 amino acids long. The CDR3: CASSKSGQPYGYTF. The CDR3 nucleotides are TGTGCCAGTAGTAAGTCGGGACAGCCTTATGGCTACACCTTC.

The genes are TRBV11-2 and TRBJ2-7; D gene unclear. The germline V gene has CDR1 SGHAT and CDR2 FQNNGV. V shed 2 bases and J shed 3 bases, with 5 bases lying between them. This CDR3 has 12 amino acids. The CDR3, as DNA: TGTGCCAGCAGCTTACCCTTCTACGAGCAGTACTTC. The encoded protein is CASSLPFYEQYF. The complete variable domain, with remaining parts taken from reference TRBV11-2 and TRBJ2-7, reads EAGVAQSPRYKIIEKRQSVAFWCNPISGHATLYWYQQILGQGPKLLIQFQNNGVVDDSQLPKDRFSAERLKGVDSTLKIQPAKLEDSAVYLCASSLPFYEQYFGPGTRLTVT.

A single count supports this clone. V is TRBV28 and J is TRBJ2-7, with D maybe TRBD1 (5 bases). This CDR3 is 14 amino acids long. Trimming took off 5 bases at V and 2 bases at J, with 13 bases between the two ends. From germline, CDR1 is MDHEN and CDR2 SYDVKM. The CDR3 loop reads CASSESQGAYEQYF. In DNA form, the CDR3 reads TGTGCCAGCAGTGAAAGTCAAGGGGCCTACGAGCAGTACTTC.

The rearrangement links TRBV5-6 to TRBJ2-5; D tentatively reads TRBD1 or TRBD2 (5 bases each). This CDR3 is 15 amino acids long. V was pared by 0 bases and J by 2 bases, with 11 bases between. CDR1 and CDR2 (germline): SGHDT, YYEEEE. The CDR3 DNA sequence: TGTGCCAGCAGCTTGGGGGGCGGGTTACAAGAGACCCAGTACTTC. Translation: CASSLGGGLQETQYF.

The J gene is TRBJ1-1, the V gene TRBV6-2 or TRBV6-3, with a weak D call TRBD1 (5 bases). CDR3 length equals 18 residues. In germline, CDR1 is MNHEY, CDR2 SVGEGT. The V end lost 2 bases, the J end lost 2 bases, and 21 bases lay between the germline ends. CDR3 nucleotides: TGTGCCAGCAGTTACGTTACTTGGTACCGAGGGGAAAACACTGAAGCTTTCTTT. Amino acids: CASSYVTWYRGENTEAFF.

The rearrangement links TRBV9 to TRBJ1-1, with D uncertain. The germline V and J ends were trimmed by 3 bases and 1 base, with 10 bases remaining between them. The CDR3 sequence is 14 residues long. The germline CDR1 and CDR2 sequences are SGDLS and YYNGEE. The CDR3 region has the DNA TGTGCCAGCAGCGGAGCAGGTCCGAACACTGAAGCTTTCTTT. Translation gives CASSGAGPNTEAFF.

CDR3 sequence (DNA): TGTGCCAGCACCTCTTCTTGGGAGACAGGGGAGGGCTACACCTTC. Translation gives CASTSSWETGEGYTF. The chain employs TRBV13 and TRBJ1-2; 8 bases align to TRBD1. Germline CDR1 is PRHDT and CDR2 is FYEKMQ (reference sequence). V shed 7 bases and J 8 bases; nucleotides not matched to a gene: 15. This CDR3 region has 15 residues.

This clone was picked up a small number of times. The CDR3 region has the DNA TGTGCCAGCTCACCGACGGGGGGAGGTATAACTTCACCCCTCCACTTT. This sequence encodes CASSPTGGGITSPLHF. The gene calls are TRBV18 and TRBJ1-6, with D maybe TRBD1 (5 bases). Germline V CDR1 and CDR2: KGHSH, LQKENI. Trimming cost V 3 bases and J 9 bases, with 18 bases left between them. This CDR3 spans 16 amino acids.

The rearrangement joins TRBV12-5 to TRBJ1-1; D is undetermined. The V and J ends lost 7 bases and 0 bases respectively, with 9 bases between them. The CDR3 is 13 residues long. Germline CDR1 is LGHNT and CDR2 is FRNRAP. The DNA of the CDR3 is TGTGCTAGTGCCTTGAATATGAACACTGAAGCTTTCTTT. It encodes CASALNMNTEAFF.

Here the CDR3 DNA reads TGTGCCAGCAGCTTAGGGTCCCCACAAGAGACCCAGTACTTC. It encodes CASSLGSPQETQYF. The chain is built from TRBV7-9 and TRBJ2-5; unclear D gene. The CDR3 totals 14 residues. V was trimmed by 1 base and J by 2 bases, leaving 8 bases between them. CDR1 SEHNR and CDR2 FQNEAQ come from the germline V gene (reference sequence).

The chain recombines TRBV6-2 or TRBV6-3 with TRBJ2-1, with TRBD2 identical over 10 bases. The CDR3 runs to 15 residues. Per the germline V gene, CDR1 is MNHEY and CDR2 is SVGEGT. Trimming cost V 2 bases and J 10 bases; bases outside gene matches: 8. CDR3 nucleotides: TGTGCCAGCAGTTACGGCGCTAGCGGGAGAATAGAGCAGTTCTTC. Amino acid sequence: CASSYGASGRIEQFF.

The chain recombines TRBV14 with TRBJ2-5; possible D gene TRBD2, 5 bases. With 2 bases removed from V and 5 bases from J, the gap between germline ends came to 12 bases. The CDR3 runs to 14 residues. CDR1 is SGHDN and CDR2 is FVKESK in the germline V gene. The CDR3 protein is CASSQQGPGETQYF. CDR3 nucleotide sequence: TGTGCCAGCAGCCAACAAGGCCCGGGGGAGACCCAGTACTTC.

This clone was found once. The chain combines TRBV20-1 with TRBJ2-5, with no clear D. This CDR3 has 11 residues. Germline loops: CDR1 DFQATT, CDR2 SNEGSKA (reference sequence). The V and J ends lost 1 base and 7 bases respectively, with 7 bases between them. The CDR3 reads CSARGSWTQYF. CDR3 nucleotide sequence: TGCAGTGCTAGAGGATCGTGGACCCAGTACTTC.

CDR3 DNA sequence: TGTGCCAGCAGTACCGGGCCCTCCTATGGCTACACCTTC. Protein: CASSTGPSYGYTF. V is TRBV6-1 and J is TRBJ1-2, with D hard to call. The ends were cut back, 5 bases at V and 4 bases at J, with 11 bases in the middle. Germline assignment: CDR1 MNHNS and CDR2 SASEGT. CDR3 size: 13 residues.

V and J are TRBV7-9 and TRBJ1-1, with D unresolved. The CDR3 has 13 amino acids. CDR1 and CDR2 from the germline V gene are SEHNR and FQNEAQ (reference sequence). V gave up 4 bases and J gave up 2 bases, with 8 bases separating them. The CDR3 nucleotides read TGTGCCAGCAGCTCAAGGGATAACACTGAAGCTTTCTTT. It codes for CASSSRDNTEAFF.

V is TRBV3-1 (or the pseudogene TRBV3-2) and J is TRBJ1-4; tentative D call: TRBD1 (5 bases). With 1 base removed from V and 2 bases from J, the gap between germline ends came to 11 bases. CDR3 length equals 16 residues. In germline, CDR1 is LGHDT, CDR2 YNNKEL (reference sequence). In nucleotides, the CDR3 is TGTGCCAGCAGCCAAGGTTCCCGGGGGACTAATGAAAAACTGTTTTTT. Encoded protein: CASSQGSRGTNEKLFF.

The gene calls are TRBV7-8 and TRBJ2-1, with 9 bases identical to TRBD2. Germline V gene data show CDR1 as SGHVS and CDR2 as FQNEAQ. The CDR3 spans 15 residues. V lost 1 base, J lost 7 bases, and 5 bases stayed unmatched. CDR3 bases: TGTGCCAGCAGCTTAGGGGCGGGGGGGATGAATGAGCAGTTCTTC. It is translated as CASSLGAGGMNEQFF.

The chain employs TRBV7-9 and TRBJ2-7; D tentatively fits TRBD1 or TRBD2 (5 bases each). The CDR3 length is 13 residues. Germline CDR1 and CDR2: SEHNR and FQNEAQ (reference sequence). V shed 11 bases and J shed 3 bases, with 17 bases lying between them. CDR3 region: CAGTPGPIYEQYF. CDR3 bases: TGTGCCGGAACACCGGGACCGATCTACGAGCAGTACTTC.

The genes are TRBV9 and TRBJ1-2, with 7 positions matching TRBD1. The trim removed 2 bases at V and 6 bases at J, leaving 10 bases unmatched. Germline-derived CDR1 and CDR2 are SGDLS and YYNGEE. The CDR3 consists of 15 residues. The CDR3 DNA is TGTGCCAGCAGCGTCGGTCAGGGGGGATTTAATGGCTACACCTTC. Encoded protein: CASSVGQGGFNGYTF.

The chain has TRBV6-1 and TRBJ2-3; TRBD2 matches 8 bases. Per germline, CDR1 MNHNS and CDR2 SASEGT. V lost 3 bases and J lost 2; bases outside the gene matches: 4. The CDR3 contains 15 residues. CDR3 DNA: TGTGCCAGCAGTGAGTTAGCGGGGAACACAGATACGCAGTATTTT. It specifies CASSELAGNTDTQYF.

The rearrangement uses TRBV4-3 and TRBJ2-2; D may be TRBD1 (6 bases). Trimming pared 4 bases from V and 3 bases from J, leaving 9 bases between. The CDR3 contains 14 residues. Germline V gives CDR1 LGHNA, CDR2 YSLEER. CDR3 nucleotides: TGCGCCAGCAGCCGAGGGGGTGACACCGGGGAGCTGTTTTTT. Protein sequence: CASSRGGDTGELFF.

This chain joins TRBV10-1 and TRBJ2-6; D is undetermined. The germline V gene encodes CDR1 WNHNN and CDR2 SYGVQD (reference sequence). CDR3 size: 13 residues. Trimming pared 6 bases from V and 0 bases from J, leaving 3 bases between. In DNA form, the CDR3 reads TGCGCCAGCAGGTTCTCTGGGGCCAACGTCCTGACTTTC. It encodes CASRFSGANVLTF.

J is TRBJ2-1 and V is TRBV30; unclear D gene. The length of the CDR3 is 12 residues. CDR1 GTSNPN and CDR2 SVGIG come from the germline V gene (reference sequence). The ends were cut back, 1 base at V and 5 bases at J, with 6 bases in the middle. CDR3 region: CAWSGGNNEQFF. The CDR3 nucleotides read TGTGCCTGGAGTGGGGGAAACAATGAGCAGTTCTTC.

The gene calls are TRBV5-1 and TRBJ1-2, with 8 bases lining up with TRBD1. CDR1 and CDR2 from the germline V gene are SGHRS and YFSETQ. The J segment lost 6 bases and the V segment lost 3 bases, leaving 10 bases of the junction unmatched. The CDR3 is 15 amino acids. The CDR3 DNA reads as TGCGCCAGCAGCTGGACAGGGCCCGACCCCAATGGCTACACCTTC. Encoded protein: CASSWTGPDPNGYTF.